The T cell receptor (beta chain) described here comes from a study of cytomegalovirus exposure and HLA in healthy donors. As for the study in general: Sequencing of some 200 million T cells in an earlier analysis found 95 million to 120 million unique TCR beta sequences.

This clone appeared a few times. Its antigen is as yet unknown. After removal of 6 bases from V and 3 bases from J, the junction contained 8 bases not matched to a gene. Germline CDR1 reads LNHDA; CDR2 reads SQIVND (reference sequence). The CDR3 covers 16 residues. The study, taken as a whole, reports: Previous analysis showed most TCR beta V segments were productive about 87% or about 30% of the time.

The PCR contained 60 Vbeta and 13 Jbeta primers. Measured with immunoSEQ multiplex PCR; TCRdb has only the in-frame clones, and not every one. The sample has fewer than 200,000 clones, 70% to 80% seen once. The chain links TRBV19 to TRBJ2-3; TRBD2 aligns across 11 bases. This receptor was taken from a man aged 25-45 years in good health and CMV-seropositive. The sample was PBMCs. Here the CDR3 DNA reads TGTGCCAGTAGCCGAATAGCGGGGGGGCGAACAGATACGCAGTATTTT. Its translation: CASSRIAGGRTDTQYF.